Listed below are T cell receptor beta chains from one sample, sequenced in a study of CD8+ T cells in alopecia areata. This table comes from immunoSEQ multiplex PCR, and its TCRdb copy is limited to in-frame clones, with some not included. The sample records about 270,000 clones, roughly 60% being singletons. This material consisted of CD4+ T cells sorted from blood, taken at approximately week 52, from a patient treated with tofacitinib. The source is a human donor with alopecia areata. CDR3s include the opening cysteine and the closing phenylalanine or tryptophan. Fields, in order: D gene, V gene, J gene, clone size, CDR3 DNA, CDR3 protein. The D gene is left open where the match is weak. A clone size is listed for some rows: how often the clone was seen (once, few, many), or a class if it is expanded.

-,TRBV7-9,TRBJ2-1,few,TGTGCCAGCAGGCTGCTATTGGGGGCGAGCTACAATGAGCAGTTCTTC,CASRLLLGASYNEQFF
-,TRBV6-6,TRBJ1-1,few,TGTGCCAGCAGGGAATCAAGCACTGAAGCTTTCTTT,CASRESSTEAFF
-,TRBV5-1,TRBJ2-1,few,TGCGCCAGCAGCAAGGGGTCTTACAATGAGCAGTTCTTC,CASSKGSYNEQFF
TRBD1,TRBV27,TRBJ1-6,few,TGTGCCAGCAGGCAGGGTGGGGACAGGGATTCACCCCTCCACTTT,CASRQGGDRDSPLHF
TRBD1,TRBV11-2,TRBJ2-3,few,TGTGCCAGCAGCTCCGGACAGGGGAGATTCACAGATACGCAGTATTTT,CASSSGQGRFTDTQYF
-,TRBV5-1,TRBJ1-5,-,TGCGCCAGCAGCTTGACAGGGCTCCATACTCAGCCCCAGCATTTT,CASSLTGLHTQPQHF
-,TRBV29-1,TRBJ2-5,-,TGCAGCGTTGAGGGCAAGCGGGAGACCCAGTACTTC,CSVEGKRETQYF
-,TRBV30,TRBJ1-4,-,TGTGCCTGGAGTGTAAGCCGGTCGGGGCTGTTTTTT,CAWSVSRSGLFF
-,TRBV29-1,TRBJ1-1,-,TGCAGCGCCTGGAAGGGGTTAGGCACTGAAGCTTTCTTT,CSAWKGLGTEAFF
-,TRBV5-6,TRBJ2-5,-,TGTGCCAGCAGCTTGGACCAGGGTATGGAGACCCAGTACTTC,CASSLDQGMETQYF
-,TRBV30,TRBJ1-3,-,TGTGCCTGGAACGGGGGTTCGCTCGGAAACACCATATATTTT,CAWNGGSLGNTIYF
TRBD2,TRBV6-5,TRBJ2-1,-,TGTGCCAGCAGTTACTTGCCTAGCGGGGGGGCAATTGAGCAGTTCTTC,CASSYLPSGGAIEQFF
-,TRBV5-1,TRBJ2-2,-,TGCGCCAGCAGCTTGGATCTCCTTAACACCGGGGAGCTGTTTTTT,CASSLDLLNTGELFF
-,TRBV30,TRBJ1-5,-,TGTGCCTGGAGTAATGGGCCGAATCAGCCCCAGCATTTT,CAWSNGPNQPQHF
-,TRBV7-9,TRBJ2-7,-,TGTGCCAGCAGCTTAGGGCAGGGACACTCCTACGAGCAGTACTTC,CASSLGQGHSYEQYF
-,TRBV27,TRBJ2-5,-,TGTGCCAGCCGGAAAGTGGGCCAAGAGACCCAGTACTTC,CASRKVGQETQYF
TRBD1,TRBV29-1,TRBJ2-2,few,TGCAGCGTCCGGACAGGGAACACCGGGGAGCTGTTTTTT,CSVRTGNTGELFF
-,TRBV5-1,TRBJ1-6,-,TGCGCCAGCAGCGTCGGGACACATAATTCACCCCTCCACTTT,CASSVGTHNSPLHF